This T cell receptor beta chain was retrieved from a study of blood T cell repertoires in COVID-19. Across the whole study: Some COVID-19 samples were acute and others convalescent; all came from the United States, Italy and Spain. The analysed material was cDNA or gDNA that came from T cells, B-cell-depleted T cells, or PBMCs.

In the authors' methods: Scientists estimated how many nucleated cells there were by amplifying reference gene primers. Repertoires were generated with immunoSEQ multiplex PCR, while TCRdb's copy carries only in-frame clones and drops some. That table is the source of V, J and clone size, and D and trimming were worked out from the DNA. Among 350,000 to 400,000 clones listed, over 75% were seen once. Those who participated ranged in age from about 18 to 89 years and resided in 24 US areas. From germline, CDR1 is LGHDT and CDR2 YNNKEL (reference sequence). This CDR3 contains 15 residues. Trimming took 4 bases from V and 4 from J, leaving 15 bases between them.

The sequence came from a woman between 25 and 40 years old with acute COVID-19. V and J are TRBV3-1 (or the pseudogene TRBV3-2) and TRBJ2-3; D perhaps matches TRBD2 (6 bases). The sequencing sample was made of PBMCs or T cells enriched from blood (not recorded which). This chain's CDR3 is CASSLRRGGADTQYF. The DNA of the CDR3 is TGTGCCAGCAGCCTGCGGCGGGGCGGGGCAGATACGCAGTATTTT.